Each of the 31 T cell receptor beta chains below was sequenced from the same sample in a study of blood T cell repertoires in COVID-19. Sequenced by immunoSEQ multiplex PCR; TCRdb stores in-frame clones only, minus some. The sample holds a few hundred thousand clones, around three quarters seen once. Sample: peripheral blood. These receptors all come from a woman aged 65 to 85 with acute or convalescent COVID-19.

The J gene is TRBJ2-5, the V gene TRBV5-6; 7 bases align to TRBD1. Germline CDR1 and CDR2: SGHDT and YYEEEE. The CDR3 length is 16 residues. V lost 5 bases, J lost 5 bases, and 15 bases stayed unmatched. The CDR3 DNA sequence: TGTGCCAGCAGAGATCGGACAGGCTTCCTTCCCGAGACCCAGTACTTC. Translation gives CASRDRTGFLPETQYF.

The chain links TRBV3-1 (or the pseudogene TRBV3-2) to TRBJ1-2; D is unresolved. The CDR3 contains 14 residues. V gave up 0 bases and J gave up 6 bases, with 11 bases separating them. Germline V gives CDR1 LGHDT, CDR2 YNNKEL (reference sequence). CDR3 nucleotide sequence: TGTGCCAGCAGCCAAGAACGAGGGAGGGATGGCTACACCTTC. It encodes CASSQERGRDGYTF.

The chain is built from TRBV9 and TRBJ2-1; 12 positions agree with TRBD2. This CDR3 region has 15 residues. Germline V lookup: CDR1 SGDLS, CDR2 YYNGEE. V lost 3 bases and J lost 5; bases outside the gene matches: 3. CDR3 bases: TGTGCCAGCAGCGACGGACTAGCGGGGAACAATGAGCAGTTCTTC. This encodes CASSDGLAGNNEQFF. Full variable domain (remainder filled in from reference TRBV9 and TRBJ2-1): DSGVTQTPKHLITATGQRVTLRCSPRSGDLSVYWYQQSLDQGLQFLIQYYNGEERAKGNILERFSAQQFPDLHSELNLSSLELGDSALYFCASSDGLAGNNEQFFGPGTRLTVL.

Written as DNA, the CDR3 is TGCGCCAGCAGCTCCCAGGGGGCGCAATATGGCTACACCTTC. Protein product: CASSSQGAQYGYTF. The chain joins TRBV5-1 to TRBJ1-2; 8 nucleotides align to TRBD1. Germline CDR1 and CDR2: SGHRS and YFSETQ. The V and J ends lost 3 bases and 5 bases, in that order; junction bases with no gene match: 6. The CDR3 sequence is 14 residues long.

The V call is TRBV11-2, the J call TRBJ2-3; D is possibly TRBD2 (6 bases). In germline, CDR1 is SGHAT, CDR2 FQNNGV. V was shortened by 3 bases and J by 6 bases, with 7 bases between the two germline ends. The CDR3 is 12 amino acids. The CDR3, as DNA: TGTGCCAGCAGCTTTGGGGGGGATACGCAGTATTTT. This encodes CASSFGGDTQYF.

In nucleotides, the CDR3 is TGTGCCAGCTGTAAGCGGGGGGCATCAGAGACCCAGTACTTC. This gives the protein CASCKRGASETQYF. This chain links TRBV2 with TRBJ2-5; 9 bases agree with TRBD2. The CDR3 is 14 amino acids. V was pared by 8 bases and J by 4 bases, with 8 bases of the junction left unmatched. Germline values: CDR1 SNHLY, CDR2 FYNNEI.

V gene TRBV11-2 combines with J gene TRBJ2-5; 7 positions match TRBD2. This CDR3 comprises 14 residues. J was trimmed by 9 bases and V by 3 bases; bases with no gene match: 10. Germline-derived CDR1 and CDR2 are SGHAT and FQNNGV. The CDR3 nucleotides are TGTGCCAGCAGCTTCACTAGCGACCTCGGGGCCCAGTACTTC. It yields the protein CASSFTSDLGAQYF. Full variable domain (remainder filled in from reference TRBV11-2 and TRBJ2-5): EAGVAQSPRYKIIEKRQSVAFWCNPISGHATLYWYQQILGQGPKLLIQFQNNGVVDDSQLPKDRFSAERLKGVDSTLKIQPAKLEDSAVYLCASSFTSDLGAQYFGPGTRLLVL.

In this sample, this clone turned up once. The chain joins TRBV6-5 to TRBJ1-1; the match to TRBD1 covers 8 bases. V trimming: 6 bases; J trimming: 4 bases; junction bases outside the gene matches: 7. This CDR3 spans 14 amino acids. Germline V lookup: CDR1 MNHEY, CDR2 SVGAGI. CDR3 loop: CASRGPTGGTEAFF. The DNA for the CDR3 is TGTGCCAGCAGGGGGCCTACAGGGGGCACTGAAGCTTTCTTT.

This chain connects TRBV2 to TRBJ2-1, with 7 nucleotides matching TRBD2. V dropped 4 bases and J dropped 5; count of bases not matched to a gene: 8. CDR1 is SNHLY and CDR2 is FYNNEI in the germline V gene. The CDR3 length is 15 residues. The CDR3 region is CASSAPGLPNNEQFF. CDR3 sequence (DNA): TGTGCCAGCAGTGCCCCGGGACTACCCAACAATGAGCAGTTCTTC.

The chain combines TRBV7-2 with TRBJ2-7; TRBD2 aligns across 8 bases. V dropped 5 bases and J dropped 7; count of bases not matched to a gene: 16. Germline V gene lookup returns CDR1 SGHTA and CDR2 FQGNSA. CDR3 length equals 16 residues. The CDR3 bases are TGTGCCAGCAGCGTAACTTCCGGGACGGCGGGGGGAGAGCAGTACTTC. Translating it yields CASSVTSGTAGGEQYF.

The chain uses TRBV7-2 and TRBJ1-2, with 8 bases that match TRBD1. The germline gives CDR1 SGHTA, CDR2 FQGNSA. The CDR3 has 15 residues. J was trimmed by 6 bases and V by 5 bases; bases with no gene match: 11. As DNA, the CDR3 is TGTGCCAGCAGCATTCGGACAGGGCAGTCGGATGGCTACACCTTC. This encodes CASSIRTGQSDGYTF.

The gene calls are TRBV2 and TRBJ1-4; 12 nucleotides agree with TRBD1. From germline, CDR1 is SNHLY and CDR2 FYNNEI. Germline trimming cut 6 bases from V and 8 bases from J; bases unmatched to any gene: 7. The CDR3 is 15 residues long. The CDR3 DNA is TGTGCCAGCAGAGGTCGGGACAGGGGGCGAGAAAAACTGTTTTTT. Protein product: CASRGRDRGREKLFF.

Of note for this clone: The identical CDR3 is also encoded by other nucleotide sequences in the sample. DNA for the CDR3: TGTGCCAGCAGCTTGGATAGGAACACTGAAGCTTTCTTT. Amino acid sequence: CASSLDRNTEAFF. This chain links TRBV5-6 with TRBJ1-1; D remains unclear. The CDR3 length is 13 residues. CDR1 and CDR2 from the germline V gene are SGHDT and YYEEEE. Trimming cost V 0 bases and J 1 base, with 4 bases left between them. Combining the CDR3 with reference TRBV5-6 and TRBJ1-1 gives the whole variable domain DAGVTQSPTHLIKTRGQQVTLRCSPKSGHDTVSWYQQALGQGPQFIFQYYEEEERQRGNFPDRFSGHQFPNYSSELNVNALLLGDSALYLCASSLDRNTEAFFGQGTRLTVV.

On this clone itself: The junction differs from germline at one of its ends, possibly a read error. J is TRBJ2-1 and V is TRBV18, with 8 bases that match TRBD2. Germline V gene data show CDR1 as KGHSH and CDR2 as LQKENI. The CDR3 has 16 amino acids. The CDR3 bases are TGTGCCAGCTCCCCACCCACGGGGGGGGCCTACAATGAGCAGTTCTTC. This codes for CASSPPTGGAYNEQFF.

This chain links TRBV21-1 with TRBJ1-6. TRBV21-1 is recorded as a pseudogene. The CDR3 contains 11 residues. CDR3 protein: CASRCKSPLHF. The DNA for the CDR3 is TGTGCCAGCAGATGTAAATCACCCCTCCACTTT.

The V and J genes are TRBV11-2 and TRBJ2-6, with TRBD2 as a possible D gene (5 bases). CDR3 length equals 16 residues. V lost 3 bases to trimming and J lost 0 bases, with 9 bases between them. CDR1 SGHAT and CDR2 FQNNGV come from the germline V gene. CDR3 DNA sequence: TGTGCCAGCAGCTTGAGGGTTACCTCTGGGGCCAACGTCCTGACTTTC. Residues: CASSLRVTSGANVLTF.

The chain recombines TRBV5-4 with TRBJ1-2; TRBD1 matches 8 bases. The CDR3 is 15 residues long. With V trimmed by 0 bases and J by 2 bases, 3 bases remained unmatched. Germline V gene data show CDR1 as SGHNT and CDR2 as YYREEE (reference sequence). CDR3 loop: CASSLGQGTNYGYTF. The CDR3 bases are TGTGCCAGCAGCTTGGGACAGGGGACGAACTATGGCTACACCTTC.

The V and J genes are TRBV24-1 and TRBJ1-5; D unresolved. The CDR3 has 17 amino acids. Germline CDR1 and CDR2: KGHDR and SFDVKD. V lost 0 bases to trimming and J lost 3 bases, with 14 bases between them. The CDR3 loop reads CATSDLQQAHSNQPQHF. CDR3 DNA sequence: TGTGCCACCAGTGATTTGCAGCAGGCCCATTCCAATCAGCCCCAGCATTTT.

The chain has TRBV7-2 and TRBJ2-3, with 10 nucleotides matching TRBD2. This CDR3 has 15 residues. The germline CDR1 and CDR2 sequences are SGHTA and FQGNSA. V shed 5 bases and J 4 bases; nucleotides not matched to a gene: 6. The CDR3 DNA reads as TGTGCCAGCAGCCAGCGGGGGGGCCTCCCAGATACGCAGTATTTT. It encodes CASSQRGGLPDTQYF.

The chain recombines TRBV6-4 with TRBJ2-7, with D perhaps TRBD2 (5 bases). Germline V lookup: CDR1 MRHNA, CDR2 SNTAGT. CDR3 length equals 18 residues. V was trimmed by 5 bases and J by 3 bases, leaving 26 bases between them. The CDR3 protein is CASSSPGVSSARYYEQYV. The CDR3 nucleotides read TGTGCCAGCAGTTCCCCCGGGGTGTCCTCCGCCCGCTACTACGAGCAGTACGTC.

The chain has TRBV7-8 and TRBJ2-3; D is unclear. The germline V gene encodes CDR1 SGHVS and CDR2 FQNEAQ. Trimming took off 2 bases at V and 1 base at J, with 10 bases between the two ends. The CDR3 contains 15 residues. CDR3: CASSLRSGRTDTQYF. DNA for the CDR3: TGTGCCAGCAGCTTACGCAGTGGGCGCACAGATACGCAGTATTTT.

This clone was counted a few times. CDR3 sequence (DNA): TGTGCCAGCAGCCCGGAGGACAGGCCCACCGGGGAGCTGTTTTTT. Translated, it gives CASSPEDRPTGELFF. The V gene is TRBV9, the J gene TRBJ2-2, with 7 bases matching TRBD1. Germline trimming cut 4 bases from V and 4 bases from J; bases unmatched to any gene: 7. The CDR3 has 15 amino acids. Germline-derived CDR1 and CDR2 are SGDLS and YYNGEE.

This clone was seen only once. The J gene is TRBJ2-3, the V gene TRBV5-1; 9 nucleotides match TRBD2. CDR3 length: 14 residues. CDR1 and CDR2 (germline): SGHRS, YFSETQ. The V gene end was trimmed by 6 bases and the J gene end by 5 bases; junction bases not matched to a gene: 7. CDR3 coding DNA: TGCGCCAGCACCCCTAGCGGGGCGGTAGATACGCAGTATTTT. Its protein is CASTPSGAVDTQYF.

The chain has TRBV2 and TRBJ2-1; the D gene is possibly TRBD2 (6 bases). Germline loops: CDR1 SNHLY, CDR2 FYNNEI. The CDR3 length is 13 residues. With 5 bases removed from V and 7 bases from J, the gap between germline ends came to 12 bases. The CDR3 coding sequence is TGTGCCAGCAGTTACATCCGGGGGAATGAGCAGTTCTTC. It yields the protein CASSYIRGNEQFF.

This chain uses TRBV24-1 with TRBJ1-4; 10 bases are shared with TRBD1. V shed 4 bases, J shed 8 bases, and the junction held 15 bases outside the gene matches. CDR1 and CDR2 from the germline V gene are KGHDR and SFDVKD. The CDR3 length is 18 residues. The CDR3 DNA is TGTGCCACCAGTGACCCTACTAACCGGGACAGGGGTCGCGAAAAACTGTTTTTT. Protein product: CATSDPTNRDRGREKLFF.

V and J are TRBV6-2 or TRBV6-3 and TRBJ2-6; 10 bases line up with TRBD1. Trimming took 5 bases from V and 0 from J; bases not matched to a gene: 7. CDR1 is MNHEY, CDR2 SVGEGT, per germline. The CDR3 sequence is 18 residues long. CDR3 sequence (DNA): TGTGCCAGCAGTAATCCGGGACAGGGGACCTCTGGGGCCAACGTCCTGACTTTC. Its protein is CASSNPGQGTSGANVLTF.

V is TRBV2 and J is TRBJ2-7; 7 nucleotides line up with TRBD2. CDR3 length: 12 amino acids. The V gene end was trimmed by 6 bases and the J gene end by 4 bases; junction bases not matched to a gene: 3. The V gene's germline CDR1 is SNHLY and CDR2 FYNNEI. For the CDR3, the DNA is TGTGCCAGCAGGAGCGGGGAATACGAGCAGTACTTC. Protein sequence: CASRSGEYEQYF.

The V call is TRBV10-3, the J call TRBJ2-3, with D possibly TRBD2 on 7 matching bases. This CDR3 comprises 16 residues. Germline V gives CDR1 ENHRY, CDR2 SYGVKD. V lost 7 bases, J lost 2 bases, and 19 bases lay in between. The CDR3 reads CAITLRGGGHTDTQYF. CDR3 in DNA: TGTGCCATCACGTTGCGGGGCGGGGGCCACACAGATACGCAGTATTTT.

The chain has TRBV30 and TRBJ1-5; D not resolved. This CDR3 has 13 residues. Germline CDR1 is GTSNPN and CDR2 is SVGIG (reference sequence). The V and J ends lost 0 bases and 3 bases respectively, with 6 bases between them. The CDR3 loop is CAWSVSPNQPQHF. DNA of the CDR3: TGTGCCTGGAGTGTTAGCCCCAATCAGCCCCAGCATTTT.

This clone was found once. The genes are TRBV4-2 and TRBJ2-2; maybe TRBD1 (6 bases). The germline V and J ends were trimmed by 1 base and 5 bases, with 17 bases remaining between them. From germline, CDR1 is LGHNA and CDR2 YNFKEQ. This CDR3 has 17 residues. The CDR3 loop is CASSQVKPVQGTGELFF. For the CDR3, the DNA is TGTGCCAGCAGCCAAGTTAAGCCGGTACAGGGTACCGGGGAGCTGTTTTTT.

The chain recombines TRBV6-5 with TRBJ1-1; 9 bases agree with TRBD1. This CDR3 is built from 14 residues. CDR1 and CDR2 (germline): MNHEY, SVGAGI. V lost 5 bases and J lost 3; bases outside the gene matches: 4. CDR3 residues: CASSTGQGDTEAFF. In DNA form, the CDR3 reads TGTGCCAGCAGTACGGGACAGGGTGACACTGAAGCTTTCTTT.